The 19 T cell receptor beta chains below all came from one sample that was sequenced in a study of cytomegalovirus exposure and HLA in healthy donors. This table comes from immunoSEQ multiplex PCR, and its TCRdb copy is limited to in-frame clones, with some not included. This table holds 110,000 or so clones, roughly 83% found once. Sequencing used PBMCs. The origin of the receptors is a young man in good health and CMV-seronegative.

The gene calls are TRBV6-5 and TRBJ1-5; D call uncertain. The CDR3 totals 15 residues. Between the trimmed V and J ends, which lost 0 bases and 2 bases, there was a span of 8 bases. Germline-derived CDR1 and CDR2 are MNHEY and SVGAGI. The CDR3 protein is CASSYSAQGNQPQHF. DNA of the CDR3: TGTGCCAGCAGTTACTCGGCCCAGGGCAATCAGCCCCAGCATTTT.

There are a few counts of this clone. This chain connects TRBV18 to TRBJ1-1; 7 bases align to TRBD1. Germline-derived CDR1 and CDR2 are KGHSH and LQKENI. Trimming removed 6 bases from V and 3 bases from J; junction bases left unmatched: 7. The CDR3 covers 14 residues. The DNA of the CDR3 is TGTGCCAGCTCGACATTTGACAGGGACACTGAAGCTTTCTTT. Translated, it gives CASSTFDRDTEAFF.

V and J are TRBV6-5 and TRBJ1-5, with D hard to call. V lost 0 bases and J 4 bases, leaving 13 bases between the germline ends. This CDR3 has 16 residues. Germline CDR1 MNHEY, CDR2 SVGAGI. The CDR3 nucleotides read TGTGCCAGCAGTTACTCTACGGCTAGGGAGAATCAGCCCCAGCATTTT. Translated, it gives CASSYSTARENQPQHF.

This clone was recorded a few times. The chain uses TRBV30 and TRBJ1-6; 7 nucleotides line up with TRBD1. Trimming removed 2 bases from V and 7 bases from J; junction bases left unmatched: 2. The CDR3 sequence is 13 residues long. The germline gives CDR1 GTSNPN, CDR2 SVGIG (reference sequence). This CDR3 is CAWSKTGNSPLHF. The DNA of the CDR3 is TGTGCCTGGAGTAAGACAGGGAATTCACCCCTCCACTTT. Full variable domain (rest looked up from reference TRBV30 and TRBJ1-6): SQTIHQWPATLVQPVGSPLSLECTVEGTSNPNLYWYRQAAGRGLQLLFYSVGIGQISSEVPQNLSASRPQDRQFILSSKKLLLSDSGFYLCAWSKTGNSPLHFGNGTRLTVT.

V is TRBV7-2 and J is TRBJ1-6, with a possible D match to TRBD1 (6 bases). This CDR3 contains 14 residues. Germline lookup yields CDR1 SGHTA and CDR2 FQGNSA. Trimming removed 4 bases from V and 9 bases from J, with 13 bases in between. This CDR3 reads CASSSQGVSSPLHF. CDR3 DNA: TGTGCCAGCAGCTCACAGGGTGTCAGTTCACCCCTCCACTTT.

In nucleotides, the CDR3 is TGTGCCAGCAGCCCTAGGGAGGGGGGCACAGATACGCAGTATTTT. It encodes CASSPREGGTDTQYF. The chain is built from TRBV7-9 and TRBJ2-3; D possibly corresponds to TRBD2 (7 bases). V lost 5 bases and J lost 1, with 13 bases in between. The germline V gene encodes CDR1 SEHNR and CDR2 FQNEAQ (reference sequence). The CDR3 spans 15 residues. The variable domain in full, with the rest retrieved from reference TRBV7-9 and TRBJ2-3, is DTGVSQNPRHKITKRGQNVTFRCDPISEHNRLYWYRQTLGQGPEFLTYFQNEAQLEKSRLLSDRFSAERPKGSFSTLEIQRTEQGDSAMYLCASSPREGGTDTQYFGPGTRLTVL.

The V call is TRBV29-1, the J call TRBJ2-5; maybe TRBD1 (6 bases). V lost 6 bases and J lost 2, with 10 bases in between. CDR1 SQVTM and CDR2 ANQGSEA come from the germline V gene. The CDR3 runs 12 residues. CDR3 residues: CSVDRTQETQYF. The CDR3 DNA follows: TGCAGCGTGGACAGAACTCAAGAGACCCAGTACTTC.

The V gene is TRBV15, the J gene TRBJ1-4; TRBD1 matches at 7 bases. Trimming cost V 6 bases and J 8 bases; bases outside gene matches: 3. The CDR3 length is 12 residues. CDR1 LNHNV and CDR2 YYDKDF come from the germline V gene (reference sequence). The CDR3 region is CATRQGHEKLFF. CDR3 in DNA: TGTGCCACCAGACAGGGGCACGAAAAACTGTTTTTT.

The V and J genes are TRBV23-1 and TRBJ2-1; 7 bases fit TRBD2. TRBV23-1 has ORF status, its function being uncertain. Losses at the gene ends were 0 bases for V and 5 bases for J; bases not matched to a gene: 4. The CDR3 runs 15 residues. CDR3 loop: CASSQSTAGHNEQFF. The CDR3, as DNA: TGCGCCAGCAGTCAATCGACAGCGGGACACAATGAGCAGTTCTTC.

The chain combines TRBV27 with TRBJ2-2; D not resolved. Germline loops: CDR1 MNHEY, CDR2 SMNVEV (reference sequence). The CDR3 spans 13 residues. V was cut by 1 base and J by 4 bases, with 4 bases left in between. Here the CDR3 reads CASSLFCTGELFF. The CDR3 nucleotides are TGTGCCAGCAGTTTATTCTGCACCGGGGAGCTGTTTTTT.

J is TRBJ2-7 and V is TRBV9; 8 bases line up with TRBD2. The CDR3 sequence is 14 residues long. The V gene end was trimmed by 0 bases and the J gene end by 4 bases; junction bases not matched to a gene: 3. The germline CDR1 and CDR2 sequences are SGDLS and YYNGEE. As DNA, the CDR3 is TGTGCCAGCAGCGTAGGGGGACTAGATTACGAGCAGTACTTC. Amino acid sequence: CASSVGGLDYEQYF. Together with reference TRBV9 and TRBJ2-7, the CDR3 gives the full variable domain: DSGVTQTPKHLITATGQRVTLRCSPRSGDLSVYWYQQSLDQGLQFLIQYYNGEERAKGNILERFSAQQFPDLHSELNLSSLELGDSALYFCASSVGGLDYEQYFGPGTRLTVT.

This clone was counted a single time. This sequence joins TRBV30 and TRBJ1-4, with D unclear. V shed 3 bases and J shed 3 bases, with 5 bases lying between them. The CDR3 is 12 residues long. Germline CDR1 reads GTSNPN; CDR2 reads SVGIG (reference sequence). CDR3 in amino acids: CAWSSANEKLFF. CDR3 sequence (DNA): TGTGCCTGGAGCTCTGCTAATGAAAAACTGTTTTTT.

The rearrangement uses TRBV5-8 and TRBJ2-3; D might be TRBD2 (6 bases). Germline V CDR1 and CDR2: SGHTS, YDEGEE. V shed 4 bases and J shed 5 bases, with 14 bases lying between them. The CDR3 contains 14 residues. CDR3 DNA: TGTGCCAGCAGCACGGGACTCCCCGGAGATACGCAGTATTTT. Translating it yields CASSTGLPGDTQYF.

The rearrangement joins TRBV6-5 to TRBJ2-7; the D gene is possibly TRBD2 (5 bases). The CDR3 contains 14 residues. The V gene lost 5 bases and the J gene lost 3 bases, with 14 bases spanning the gap. Per the germline V gene, CDR1 is MNHEY and CDR2 is SVGAGI. CDR3 nucleotide sequence: TGTGCCAGCAGTCAACTAGTTTCTCGCTACGAGCAGTACTTC. Protein: CASSQLVSRYEQYF.

The chain employs TRBV9 and TRBJ1-1, with a tentative D call TRBD1 (5 bases). The germline CDR1 and CDR2 sequences are SGDLS and YYNGEE. The length of the CDR3 is 17 residues. V was pared by 0 bases and J by 3 bases, with 18 bases between. The CDR3 sequence is CASSVAGGTSMDTEAFF. CDR3 bases: TGTGCCAGCAGCGTAGCTGGGGGGACTTCCATGGACACTGAAGCTTTCTTT.

This chain uses TRBV19 with TRBJ1-2; weak D call: TRBD1 (5 bases). The V gene lost 4 bases and the J gene lost 7 bases, with 19 bases spanning the gap. Germline CDR1 is LNHDA and CDR2 is SQIVND (reference sequence). The CDR3 has 15 residues. Written as DNA, the CDR3 is TGTGCCAGTAGTAAAAACCAAAATCAGGGCCCTGGCTACACCTTC. As protein: CASSKNQNQGPGYTF. Combining the CDR3 with reference TRBV19 and TRBJ1-2 gives the whole variable domain DGGITQSPKYLFRKEGQNVTLSCEQNLNHDAMYWYRQDPGQGLRLIYYSQIVNDFQKGDIAEGYSVSREKKESFPLTVTSAQKNPTAFYLCASSKNQNQGPGYTFGSGTRLTVV.

There are a few counts of this clone. The J gene is TRBJ2-6, the V gene TRBV7-2; a weak D match, TRBD1 (5 bases). The CDR3 runs 15 residues. The germline V and J ends were trimmed by 1 base and 2 bases, with 6 bases remaining between them. CDR1 and CDR2 from the germline V gene are SGHTA and FQGNSA. The CDR3 loop reads CASSLGGAGANVLTF. DNA of the CDR3: TGTGCCAGCAGCTTAGGGGGCGCTGGGGCCAACGTCCTGACTTTC.

The chain joins TRBV7-6 to TRBJ1-1, with a tentative D call TRBD1 (5 bases). CDR1 and CDR2 from the germline V gene are SGHVS and FNYEAQ. The CDR3 has 15 residues. The V gene lost 7 bases and the J gene lost 5 bases, with 20 bases spanning the gap. CDR3 in DNA: TGTGCCAGCACCCCCTATAAAGGGGCGGAAACTGAAGCTTTCTTT. Translation: CASTPYKGAETEAFF. Filled out from reference TRBV7-6 and TRBJ1-1, the complete variable domain reads GAGVSQSPRYKVTKRGQDVALRCDPISGHVSLYWYRQALGQGPEFLTYFNYEAQQDKSGLPNDRFSAERPEGSISTLTIQRTEQRDSAMYRCASTPYKGAETEAFFGQGTRLTVV.

This clone came up once. The chain links TRBV30 to TRBJ1-4, with no clear D. Germline CDR1 is GTSNPN and CDR2 is SVGIG (reference sequence). CDR3 length equals 14 residues. V dropped 8 bases and J dropped 0 bases, with 13 bases sitting between them. The chain's CDR3 is CAVAPGSTNEKLFF. The CDR3 nucleotides read TGTGCCGTGGCCCCGGGGTCAACTAATGAAAAACTGTTTTTT.